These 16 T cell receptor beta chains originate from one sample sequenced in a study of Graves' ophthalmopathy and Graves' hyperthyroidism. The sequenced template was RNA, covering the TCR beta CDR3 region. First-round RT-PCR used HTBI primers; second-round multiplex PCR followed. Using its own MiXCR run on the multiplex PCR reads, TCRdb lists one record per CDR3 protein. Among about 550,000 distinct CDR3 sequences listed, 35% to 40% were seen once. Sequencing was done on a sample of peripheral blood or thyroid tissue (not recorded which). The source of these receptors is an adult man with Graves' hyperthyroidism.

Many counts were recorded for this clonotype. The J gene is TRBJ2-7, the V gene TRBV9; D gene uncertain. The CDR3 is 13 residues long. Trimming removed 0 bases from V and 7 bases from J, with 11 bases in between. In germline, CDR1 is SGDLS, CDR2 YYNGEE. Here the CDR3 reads CASSVGNLREQYF. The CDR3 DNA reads TGTGCCAGCAGCGTAGGGAACCTGCGAGAGCAGTACTTC.

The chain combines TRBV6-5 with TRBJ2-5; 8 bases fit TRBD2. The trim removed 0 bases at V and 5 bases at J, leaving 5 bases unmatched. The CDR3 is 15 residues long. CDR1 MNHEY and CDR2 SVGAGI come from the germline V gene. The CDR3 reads CASSYSTASGETQYF. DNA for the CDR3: TGTGCCAGCAGTTACTCGACGGCTAGCGGGGAGACCCAGTACTTC.

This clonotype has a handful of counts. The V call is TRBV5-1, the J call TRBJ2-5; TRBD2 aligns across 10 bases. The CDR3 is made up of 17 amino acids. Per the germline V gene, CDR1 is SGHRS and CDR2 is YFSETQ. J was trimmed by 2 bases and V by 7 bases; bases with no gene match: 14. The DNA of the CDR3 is TGCGCCAGCCACCTCCGTTCTAGCGGGGGAGTTCAAGAGACCCAGTACTTC. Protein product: CASHLRSSGGVQETQYF.

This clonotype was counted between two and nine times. CDR3 amino acids: CASSVRGINTEAFF. CDR3 in DNA: TGTGCCAGCAGCGTTAGGGGCATTAACACTGAAGCTTTCTTT. V and J are TRBV5-8 and TRBJ1-1; TRBD1 is a possible D gene (5 bases). Looked up from germline, CDR1 is SGHTS and CDR2 is YDEGEE. This CDR3 is 14 amino acids long. Trimming removed 4 bases at V and 2 bases at J, with 12 bases between. Together with reference TRBV5-8 and TRBJ1-1, the CDR3 gives the full variable domain: EAGVTQSPTHLIKTRGQQATLRCSPISGHTSVYWYQQALGLGLQFLLWYDEGEERNRGNFPPRFSGRQFPNYSSELNVNALELEDSALYLCASSVRGINTEAFFGQGTRLTVV.

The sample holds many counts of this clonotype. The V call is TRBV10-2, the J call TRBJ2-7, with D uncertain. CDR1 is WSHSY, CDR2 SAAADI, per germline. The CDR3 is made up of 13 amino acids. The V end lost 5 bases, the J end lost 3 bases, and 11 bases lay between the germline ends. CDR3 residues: CASSTTVNYEQYF. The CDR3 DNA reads TGCGCCAGCAGTACTACAGTTAACTACGAGCAGTACTTC.

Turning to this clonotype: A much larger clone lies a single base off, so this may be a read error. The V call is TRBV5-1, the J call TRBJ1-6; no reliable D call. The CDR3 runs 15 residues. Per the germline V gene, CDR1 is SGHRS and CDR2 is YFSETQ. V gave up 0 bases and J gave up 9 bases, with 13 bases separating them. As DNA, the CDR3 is TGCGCCAGCAGCTTGGACGGCGGAAACTTTTCACCCCTCCACTTT. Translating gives CASSLDGGNFSPLHF.

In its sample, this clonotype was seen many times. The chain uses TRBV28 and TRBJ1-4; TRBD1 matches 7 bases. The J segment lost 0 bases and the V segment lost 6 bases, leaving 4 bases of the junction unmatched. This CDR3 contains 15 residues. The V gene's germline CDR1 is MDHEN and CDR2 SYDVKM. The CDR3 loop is CASSTGQSTNEKLFF. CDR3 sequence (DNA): TGTGCCAGCAGCACGGGACAGTCAACTAATGAAAAACTGTTTTTT.

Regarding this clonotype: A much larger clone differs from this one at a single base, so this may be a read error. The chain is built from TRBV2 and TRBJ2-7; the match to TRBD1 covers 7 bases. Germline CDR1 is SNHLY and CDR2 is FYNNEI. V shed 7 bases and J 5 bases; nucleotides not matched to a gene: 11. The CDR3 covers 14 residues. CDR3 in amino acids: CASTADRAGHEQYF. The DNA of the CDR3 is TGTGCCAGCACCGCCGACAGGGCGGGCCACGAGCAGTACTTC.

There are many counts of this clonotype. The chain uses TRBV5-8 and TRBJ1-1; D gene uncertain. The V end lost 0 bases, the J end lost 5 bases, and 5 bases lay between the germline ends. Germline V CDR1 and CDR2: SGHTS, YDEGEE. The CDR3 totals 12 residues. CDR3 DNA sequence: TGTGCCAGCAGCTTGGCCTGGACTGAAGCTTTCTTT. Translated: CASSLAWTEAFF.

The CDR3 DNA reads TGTGCCAGCAGCCAAGGACGCTACAATGAGCAGTTCTTC. It translates to CASSQGRYNEQFF. This chain links TRBV7-9 with TRBJ2-7, with unresolved D. The J call is uncertain, as TRBJ2-1 better fits the DNA end. Germline-derived CDR1 and CDR2 are SEHNR and FQNEAQ (reference sequence). This CDR3 region has 13 residues.

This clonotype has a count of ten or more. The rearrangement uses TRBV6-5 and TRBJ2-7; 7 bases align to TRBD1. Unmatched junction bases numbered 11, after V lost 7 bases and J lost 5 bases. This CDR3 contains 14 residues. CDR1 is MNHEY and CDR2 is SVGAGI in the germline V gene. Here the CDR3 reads CASTQATGLHEQYF. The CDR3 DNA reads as TGTGCCAGCACCCAAGCGACAGGGTTACACGAGCAGTACTTC.

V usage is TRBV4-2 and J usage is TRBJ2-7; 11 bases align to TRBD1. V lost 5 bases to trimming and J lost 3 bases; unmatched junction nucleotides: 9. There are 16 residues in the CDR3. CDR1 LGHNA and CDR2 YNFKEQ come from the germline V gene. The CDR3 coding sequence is TGTGCCAGCAGCTTGACCCGGGACAGGGGGAACTACGAGCAGTACTTC. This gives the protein CASSLTRDRGNYEQYF.

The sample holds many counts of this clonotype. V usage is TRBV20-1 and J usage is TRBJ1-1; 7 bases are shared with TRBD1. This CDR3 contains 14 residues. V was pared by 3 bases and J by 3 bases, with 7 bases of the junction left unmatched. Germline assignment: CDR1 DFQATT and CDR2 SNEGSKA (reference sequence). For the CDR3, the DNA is TGCAGTGCTAGGGGCCTGCAGGGGGACACTGAAGCTTTCTTT. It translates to CSARGLQGDTEAFF.

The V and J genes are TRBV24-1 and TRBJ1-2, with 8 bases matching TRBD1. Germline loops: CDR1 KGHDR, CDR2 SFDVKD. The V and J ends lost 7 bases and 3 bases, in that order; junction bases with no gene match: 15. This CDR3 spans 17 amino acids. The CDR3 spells CATSSPGQVGVDYGYTF. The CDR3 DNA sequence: TGTGCCACCAGCAGCCCGGGACAGGTGGGTGTGGACTATGGCTACACCTTC.

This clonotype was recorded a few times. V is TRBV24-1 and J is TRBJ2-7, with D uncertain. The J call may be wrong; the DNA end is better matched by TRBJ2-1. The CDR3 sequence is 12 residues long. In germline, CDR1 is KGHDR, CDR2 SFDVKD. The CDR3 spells CATSDLQHEQFF. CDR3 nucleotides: TGTGCCACCAGTGATTTGCAGCATGAGCAGTTCTTC.

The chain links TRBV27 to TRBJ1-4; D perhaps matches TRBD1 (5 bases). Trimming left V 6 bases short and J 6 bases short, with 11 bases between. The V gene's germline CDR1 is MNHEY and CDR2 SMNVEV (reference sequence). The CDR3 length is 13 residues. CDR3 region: CASRVTGDEKLFF. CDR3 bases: TGTGCCAGCAGGGTAACAGGCGATGAAAAACTGTTTTTT.